This TCR beta chain appears in the sequencing data of a study of T-cell memory formation after mild COVID-19. Trimming at V came to 6 bases and at J to 4 bases, leaving 5 bases not matched to a gene. Germline CDR1 is LNHDA and CDR2 is SQIVND (reference sequence). The CDR3 extends over 14 amino acids. TCRdb reprocessed the 5' RACE reads with MiXCR, giving one entry per CDR3 protein. The repertoire holds under 550,000 distinct CDR3 sequences, with 18% as singletons. The TCR was taken from an adult woman who had mild COVID-19 (a few samples of this study predate the infection). Cell type and time point are not known. The sequencing input was PBMCs or a T cell subset sorted from them (not recorded which). V and J are TRBV19 and TRBJ2-1; 8 bases are shared with TRBD1. CDR3 residues: CASRGDRTYNEQFF. CDR3 nucleotides: TGTGCCAGTAGAGGGGACAGGACGTACAATGAGCAGTTCTTC.